The source of this TCR beta chain is a study of OX40 agonist ivuxolimab in advanced cancers. Turning to the study itself: Among those enrolled, mean age was about 60 years (range roughly 20 to 85) and 75% to 85% were male.

Study-wide points: Some patients who did not respond also had low normalized T-cell clonal expansion.

J was trimmed by 8 bases and V by 6 bases; bases with no gene match: 7. In germline, CDR1 is SGHAT, CDR2 FQNNGV. CDR3 length: 15 amino acids. Measured with immunoSEQ multiplex PCR; TCRdb has only the in-frame clones, and not every one. In the table there are 40,000 to 55,000 clones, 80% to 90% of which are singletons. Points on this clone: Its antigen is currently unknown.

The chain uses TRBV11-2 and TRBJ1-6; 10 bases fit TRBD1. This receptor was taken from an adult with an advanced solid tumor such as melanoma, head and neck, liver or kidney cancer. This specimen was CD4+ or CD8+ T cells sorted from blood, taken in a trial of the OX40 agonist ivuxolimab. Written as DNA, the CDR3 is TGTGCCAGCAGGGCCGGGGACAGGGGTTATTCACCCCTCCACTTT. Its translation: CASRAGDRGYSPLHF.